The 27 T cell receptor beta chains in this list originate from one sample, sequenced in a study of blood T cell repertoires in COVID-19. Clones were read by immunoSEQ multiplex PCR, and TCRdb kept only the in-frame ones, dropping some. The sample comprises 250,000 or so clones, about four fifths of which are singletons, and approximately 1.8% rests with the top ten. Sequencing was done on a sample of PBMCs or T cells enriched from blood (not recorded which). The receptor source for this set is a man between 60 and 75 years old who had recovered from COVID-19.

The chain employs TRBV5-6 and TRBJ1-1; D is unclear. This CDR3 spans 11 amino acids. Looked up from germline, CDR1 is SGHDT and CDR2 is YYEEEE. The CDR3 DNA reads as TGTGCTCAGACGAGGCTCCCTGAAGCTTTCTTT. This encodes CAQTRLPEAFF.

The chain carries TRBV13 and TRBJ2-3, with 10 bases matching TRBD2. V dropped 4 bases and J dropped 1; count of bases not matched to a gene: 5. The CDR3 spans 16 residues. Germline assignment: CDR1 PRHDT and CDR2 FYEKMQ (reference sequence). The chain's CDR3 is CASSYLGTSGTDTQYF. CDR3 DNA: TGTGCCAGCAGCTACCTCGGGACTAGCGGCACAGATACGCAGTATTTT. Variable domain in full (rest from reference TRBV13 and TRBJ2-3): AAGVIQSPRHLIKEKRETATLKCYPIPRHDTVYWYQQGPGQDPQFLISFYEKMQSDKGSIPDRFSAQQFSDYHSELNMSSLELGDSALYFCASSYLGTSGTDTQYFGPGTRLTVL.

The V call is TRBV6-5, the J call TRBJ1-5; 7 bases line up with TRBD1. The CDR3 sequence is 14 residues long. Per the germline V gene, CDR1 is MNHEY and CDR2 is SVGAGI. Losses at the gene ends were 7 bases for V and 9 bases for J; bases not matched to a gene: 12. DNA for the CDR3: TGTGCCAGCACAGGTTTGGAGGGGGCACTGCCCCAGCATTTT. The encoded protein is CASTGLEGALPQHF.

This clone was seen more than once but under ten times. The gene calls are TRBV6-5 and TRBJ2-5, with 8 bases matching TRBD1. The V and J ends lost 4 bases and 4 bases, in that order; junction bases with no gene match: 8. This CDR3 is built from 15 residues. Germline CDR1 and CDR2: MNHEY and SVGAGI. The CDR3 sequence is CASSLDRVGGETQYF. The CDR3 DNA reads TGTGCCAGCAGTTTGGACAGGGTTGGGGGAGAGACCCAGTACTTC.

V is TRBV11-3 and J is TRBJ1-1; unclear D gene. Looked up from germline, CDR1 is SGHNT and CDR2 is YENEEA. The CDR3 length is 11 residues. With 5 bases removed from V and 4 bases from J, the gap between germline ends came to 5 bases. CDR3 protein: CASSAGTEAFF. In DNA form, the CDR3 reads TGTGCCAGCAGCGCCGGCACTGAAGCTTTCTTT.

The chain has TRBV5-5 and TRBJ1-5; 9 bases map to TRBD1. This CDR3 has 13 amino acids. Trimming at V came to 3 bases and at J to 5 bases, leaving 0 bases not matched to a gene. Germline-derived CDR1 and CDR2 are SGHKS and YYEKEE (reference sequence). The CDR3 loop reads CASSWTGDQPQHF. DNA of the CDR3: TGTGCCAGCAGCTGGACAGGGGATCAGCCCCAGCATTTT.

The J gene is TRBJ2-6, the V gene TRBV19; TRBD1 matches 8 bases. Germline loops: CDR1 LNHDA, CDR2 SQIVND (reference sequence). The CDR3 has 18 residues. Losses at the gene ends were 5 bases for V and 0 bases for J; bases not matched to a gene: 9. The CDR3 DNA reads TGTGCCAGTAGTCCCCCGGGACAGGTAAACTCTGGGGCCAACGTCCTGACTTTC. It encodes CASSPPGQVNSGANVLTF.

The chain is built from TRBV4-2 and TRBJ1-2; maybe TRBD1 (6 bases). CDR1 is LGHNA and CDR2 is YNFKEQ in the germline V gene. Trimming cost V 0 bases and J 7 bases, with 21 bases left between them. The CDR3 is 17 amino acids. The CDR3 nucleotides are TGTGCCAGCAGCCAAGATCCGGCCGCCGCGGGGGCGCTTGGCTACACCTTC. Amino acids: CASSQDPAAAGALGYTF.

This clone showed up just a few times. The chain employs TRBV5-1 and TRBJ1-5; D is unresolved. Trimming removed 1 base at V and 5 bases at J, with 10 bases between. Looked up from germline, CDR1 is SGHRS and CDR2 is YFSETQ. CDR3 length: 14 residues. The CDR3 spells CASSLYGGDQPQHF. For the CDR3, the DNA is TGCGCCAGCAGCTTGTACGGTGGAGATCAGCCCCAGCATTTT.

The chain is built from TRBV6-2 or TRBV6-3 and TRBJ1-5; 9 nucleotides agree with TRBD1. Germline V gene sequence: CDR1 MNHEY, CDR2 SVGEGT. This CDR3 region has 16 residues. V was clipped by 1 base and J by 7 bases; unmatched bases: 8. For the CDR3, the DNA is TGTGCCAGCAGTTACTTTGCCGGGACAGGGACCCAGCCCCAGCATTTT. Residues: CASSYFAGTGTQPQHF.

The rearrangement joins TRBV6-5 to TRBJ2-3; 9 positions match TRBD1. This CDR3 comprises 15 residues. CDR1 is MNHEY and CDR2 is SVGAGI in the germline V gene. The junction had 6 bases not matched to a gene; V was cut back by 5 bases and J by 3 bases. In DNA form, the CDR3 reads TGTGCCAGCAGTACGGGACAGGGAAGGACAGATACGCAGTATTTT. Translating gives CASSTGQGRTDTQYF.

V gene TRBV19 combines with J gene TRBJ2-6; 9 bases agree with TRBD1. The V gene end was trimmed by 4 bases and the J gene end by 0 bases; junction bases not matched to a gene: 7. The CDR3 runs to 18 residues. Germline V CDR1 and CDR2: LNHDA, SQIVND (reference sequence). CDR3 loop: CASSSPQGAPSGANVLTF. As DNA, the CDR3 is TGTGCCAGTAGTAGCCCACAGGGGGCCCCCTCTGGGGCCAACGTCCTGACTTTC.

The rearrangement links TRBV5-5 to TRBJ1-1; D might be TRBD1 (5 bases). Per the germline V gene, CDR1 is SGHKS and CDR2 is YYEKEE (reference sequence). This CDR3 has 14 residues. V was cut by 4 bases and J by 3 bases, with 13 bases left in between. Written as DNA, the CDR3 is TGTGCCAGCAGCCCCTGGGGCCTGGACACTGAAGCTTTCTTT. It codes for CASSPWGLDTEAFF.

V usage is TRBV29-1 and J usage is TRBJ2-3; TRBD1 agrees at 10 bases. V shed 7 bases, J shed 4 bases, and the junction held 5 bases outside the gene matches. The CDR3 covers 13 residues. Germline V gives CDR1 SQVTM, CDR2 ANQGSEA. The DNA for the CDR3 is TGCAGCGCTTCGACAGGGGGCGCAGATACGCAGTATTTT. Translation gives CSASTGGADTQYF.

This rearrangement joins TRBV24-1 to TRBJ1-1; perhaps TRBD1 as D (6 bases). V gave up 3 bases and J gave up 1 base, with 8 bases separating them. CDR1 is KGHDR, CDR2 SFDVKD, per germline. This CDR3 contains 14 residues. The CDR3 loop is CATSDADRNTEAFF. The CDR3 DNA follows: TGTGCCACCAGTGATGCGGACAGGAACACTGAAGCTTTCTTT.

The chain carries TRBV2 and TRBJ1-2; unclear D gene. Between the trimmed V and J ends, which lost 2 bases and 8 bases, there was a span of 12 bases. The CDR3 runs 13 residues. CDR1 is SNHLY, CDR2 FYNNEI, per germline. CDR3 coding DNA: TGTGCCAGCAGTGAAAGCGTGAATGGGGGCTACACCTTC. This codes for CASSESVNGGYTF. The whole variable domain, remainder taken from reference TRBV2 and TRBJ1-2, is EPEVTQTPSHQVTQMGQEVILRCVPISNHLYFYWYRQILGQKVEFLVSFYNNEISEKSEIFDDQFSVERPDGSNFTLKIRSTKLEDSAMYFCASSESVNGGYTFGSGTRLTVV.

This chain connects TRBV21-1 to TRBJ1-2; the table's D call TRBD1 went unverified against the DNA. TRBV21-1 is classified as a pseudogene. CDR3 length: 14 residues. CDR3 DNA sequence: TGTGCCAGCAGTATGTCAGGGGCCTACGCAGGCTACACCTTC. It codes for CASSMSGAYAGYTF.

The J gene is TRBJ2-4, the V gene TRBV7-8; TRBD2 matches 10 bases. The V and J ends lost 5 bases and 0 bases, in that order; junction bases with no gene match: 13. CDR3 length equals 19 residues. Germline CDR1 SGHVS, CDR2 FQNEAQ. In nucleotides, the CDR3 is TGTGCCAGCAGCCCCCTTGGGGCTAGCGGGGGCCCAGCCAAAAACATTCAGTACTTC. Its translation: CASSPLGASGGPAKNIQYF.

This clone has ten or more counts. The chain links TRBV10-3 to TRBJ1-5, with 8 positions matching TRBD1. Trimming took 9 bases from V and 2 from J; bases not matched to a gene: 3. The germline gives CDR1 ENHRY, CDR2 SYGVKD. The CDR3 is 13 amino acids. This CDR3 reads CAIGQGGNQPQHF. In DNA, the CDR3 is TGTGCCATTGGACAGGGAGGCAATCAGCCCCAGCATTTT.

V gene TRBV18 combines with J gene TRBJ2-3; 13 bases are shared with TRBD2. Germline V gene sequence: CDR1 KGHSH, CDR2 LQKENI. After removal of 4 bases from V and 6 bases from J, the junction contained 7 bases not matched to a gene. The CDR3 is made up of 16 amino acids. Here the CDR3 reads CASSLYGTSGDDTQYF. CDR3 nucleotide sequence: TGTGCCAGCTCACTATATGGGACTAGCGGGGACGATACGCAGTATTTT.

The chain uses TRBV11-3 and TRBJ2-1; 13 bases agree with TRBD2. The CDR3 spans 18 residues. Germline V gene data show CDR1 as SGHNT and CDR2 as YENEEA. V was pared by 5 bases and J by 1 base, with 8 bases of the junction left unmatched. This CDR3 reads CASSEATSGGASYNEQFF. CDR3 coding DNA: TGTGCCAGCAGCGAAGCCACTAGCGGGGGGGCGTCCTACAATGAGCAGTTCTTC.

On this clone: The identical CDR3 is also encoded by other nucleotide sequences in the sample. V is TRBV7-2 and J is TRBJ1-5, with 8 bases aligning to TRBD1. Trimming at V came to 3 bases and at J to 1 base, leaving 2 bases not matched to a gene. Germline CDR1 reads SGHTA; CDR2 reads FQGNSA. CDR3 length equals 15 residues. CDR3 DNA: TGTGCCAGCAGCTTCACAGGGGGGAGCAATCAGCCCCAGCATTTT. This sequence encodes CASSFTGGSNQPQHF.

The CDR3: CASSQQGITEAFF. CDR3 nucleotide sequence: TGTGCCAGCAGCCAACAGGGTATCACTGAAGCTTTCTTT. The chain carries TRBV7-2 and TRBJ1-1; tentative D call: TRBD1 (6 bases). V gave up 5 bases and J gave up 4 bases, with 11 bases separating them. CDR1 is SGHTA, CDR2 FQGNSA, per germline. CDR3 length equals 13 residues.

V usage is TRBV7-8 and J usage is TRBJ1-5; the match to TRBD1 covers 12 bases. This CDR3 contains 15 residues. V gave up 5 bases and J gave up 9 bases; unmatched junction bases: 8. Looked up from germline, CDR1 is SGHVS and CDR2 is FQNEAQ. Here the CDR3 reads CASSPGTGGGPPQHF. For the CDR3, the DNA is TGTGCCAGCAGCCCCGGGACAGGGGGCGGTCCGCCCCAGCATTTT.

A single count supports this clone. The chain has TRBV5-1 and TRBJ2-6, with 10 bases aligning to TRBD1. The CDR3 is made up of 16 amino acids. Germline values: CDR1 SGHRS, CDR2 YFSETQ. J lost 0 bases, V lost 3 bases, and 0 bases had no gene match. This CDR3 reads CASSWTGGSGANVLTF. DNA of the CDR3: TGCGCCAGCAGCTGGACAGGGGGCTCTGGGGCCAACGTCCTGACTTTC.

The V call is TRBV3-1 (or the pseudogene TRBV3-2), the J call TRBJ2-7; 8 positions match TRBD1. Germline CDR1 and CDR2: LGHDT and YNNKEL (reference sequence). With V trimmed by 6 bases and J by 3 bases, 10 bases remained unmatched. This CDR3 region has 15 residues. This CDR3 is CASRRTGTGFYEQYF. In DNA, the CDR3 is TGTGCCAGCAGACGGACCGGGACAGGTTTCTACGAGCAGTACTTC.

The chain combines TRBV20-1 with TRBJ1-1, with no clear D. This CDR3 spans 14 amino acids. Between the trimmed V and J ends, which lost 3 bases and 5 bases, there was a span of 16 bases. Per germline, CDR1 DFQATT and CDR2 SNEGSKA (reference sequence). The CDR3 is CSASLRRPGTEAFF. Here the CDR3 DNA reads TGCAGTGCTAGTCTCAGGCGGCCGGGGACTGAAGCTTTCTTT.